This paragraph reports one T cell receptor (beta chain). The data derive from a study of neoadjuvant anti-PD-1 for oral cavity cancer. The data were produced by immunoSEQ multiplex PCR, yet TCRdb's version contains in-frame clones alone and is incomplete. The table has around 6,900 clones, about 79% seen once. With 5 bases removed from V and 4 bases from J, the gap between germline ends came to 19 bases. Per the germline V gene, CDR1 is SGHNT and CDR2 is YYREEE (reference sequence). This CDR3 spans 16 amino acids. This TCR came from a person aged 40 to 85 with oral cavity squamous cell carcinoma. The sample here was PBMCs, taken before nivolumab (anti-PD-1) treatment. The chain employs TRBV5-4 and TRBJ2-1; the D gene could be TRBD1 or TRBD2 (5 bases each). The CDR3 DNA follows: TGTGCCAGCAGGGGGACGGGCCTGGCCCAATACAATGAGCAGTTCTTC. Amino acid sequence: CASRGTGLAQYNEQFF.